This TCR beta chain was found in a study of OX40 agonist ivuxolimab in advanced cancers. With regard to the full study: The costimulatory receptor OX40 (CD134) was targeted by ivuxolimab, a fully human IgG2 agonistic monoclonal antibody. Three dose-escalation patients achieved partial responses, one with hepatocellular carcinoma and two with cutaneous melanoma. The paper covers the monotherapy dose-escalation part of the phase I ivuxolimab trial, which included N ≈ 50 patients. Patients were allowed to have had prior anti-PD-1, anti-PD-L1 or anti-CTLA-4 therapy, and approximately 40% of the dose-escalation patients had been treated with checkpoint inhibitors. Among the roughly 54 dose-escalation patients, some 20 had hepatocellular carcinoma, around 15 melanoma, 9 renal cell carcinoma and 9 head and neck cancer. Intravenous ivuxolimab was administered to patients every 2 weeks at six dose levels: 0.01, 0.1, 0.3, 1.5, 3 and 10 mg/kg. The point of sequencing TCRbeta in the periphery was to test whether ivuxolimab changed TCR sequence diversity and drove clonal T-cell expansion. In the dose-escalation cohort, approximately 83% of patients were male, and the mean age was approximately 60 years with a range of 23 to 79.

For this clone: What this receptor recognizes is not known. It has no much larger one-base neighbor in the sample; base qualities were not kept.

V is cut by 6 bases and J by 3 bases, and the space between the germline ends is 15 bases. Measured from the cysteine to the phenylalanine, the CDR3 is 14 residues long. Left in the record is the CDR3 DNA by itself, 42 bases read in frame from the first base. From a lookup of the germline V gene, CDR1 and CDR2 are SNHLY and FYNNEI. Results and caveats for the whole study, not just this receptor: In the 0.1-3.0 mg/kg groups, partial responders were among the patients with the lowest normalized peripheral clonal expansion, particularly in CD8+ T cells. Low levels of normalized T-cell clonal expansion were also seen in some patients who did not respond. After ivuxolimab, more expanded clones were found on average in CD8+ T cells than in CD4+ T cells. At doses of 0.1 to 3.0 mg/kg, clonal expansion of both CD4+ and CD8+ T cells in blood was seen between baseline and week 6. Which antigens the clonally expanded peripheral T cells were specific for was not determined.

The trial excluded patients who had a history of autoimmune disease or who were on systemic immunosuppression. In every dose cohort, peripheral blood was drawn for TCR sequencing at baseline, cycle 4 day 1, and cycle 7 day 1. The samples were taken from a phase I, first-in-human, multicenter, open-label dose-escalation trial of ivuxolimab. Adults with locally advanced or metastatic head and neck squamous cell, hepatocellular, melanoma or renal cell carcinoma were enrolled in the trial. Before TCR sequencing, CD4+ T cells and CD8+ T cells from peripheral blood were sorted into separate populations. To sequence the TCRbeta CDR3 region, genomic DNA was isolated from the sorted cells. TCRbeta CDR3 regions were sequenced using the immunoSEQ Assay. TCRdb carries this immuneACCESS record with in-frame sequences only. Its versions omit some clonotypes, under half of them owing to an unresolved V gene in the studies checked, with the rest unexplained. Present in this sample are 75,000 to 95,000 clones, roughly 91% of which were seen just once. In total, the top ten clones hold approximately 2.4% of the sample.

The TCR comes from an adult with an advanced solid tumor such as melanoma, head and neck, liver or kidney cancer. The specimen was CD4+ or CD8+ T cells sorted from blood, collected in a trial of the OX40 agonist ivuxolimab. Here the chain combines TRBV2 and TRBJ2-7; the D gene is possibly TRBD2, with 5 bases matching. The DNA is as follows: TGTGCCAGCAGAAACTACCCCGAGGGCTACGAGCAGTACTTC. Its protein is CASRNYPEGYEQYF.